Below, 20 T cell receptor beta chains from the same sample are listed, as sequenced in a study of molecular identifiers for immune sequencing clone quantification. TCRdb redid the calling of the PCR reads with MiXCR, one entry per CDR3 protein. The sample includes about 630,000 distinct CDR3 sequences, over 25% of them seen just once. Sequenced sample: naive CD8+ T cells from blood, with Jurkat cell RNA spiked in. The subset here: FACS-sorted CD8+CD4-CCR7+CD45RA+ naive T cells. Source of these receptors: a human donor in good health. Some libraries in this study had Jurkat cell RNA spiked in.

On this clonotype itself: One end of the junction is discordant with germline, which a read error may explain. The CDR3 reads CASLWTGGVTGELLF. The CDR3 DNA reads TGTGCCAGCTTGTGGACAGGGGGCGTCACCGGGGAGCTGCTTTTT. The V and J genes are TRBV7-8 and TRBJ2-2; 11 nucleotides align to TRBD1. The germline V gene has CDR1 SGHVS and CDR2 FQNEAQ. The CDR3 is 15 amino acids.

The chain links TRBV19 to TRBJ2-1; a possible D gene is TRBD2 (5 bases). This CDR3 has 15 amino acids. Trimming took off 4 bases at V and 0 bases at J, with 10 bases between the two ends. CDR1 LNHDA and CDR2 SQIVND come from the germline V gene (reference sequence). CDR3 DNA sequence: TGTGCCAGTAGTAAGCTAGCAAGCTCCTACAATGAGCAGTTCTTC. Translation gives CASSKLASSYNEQFF.

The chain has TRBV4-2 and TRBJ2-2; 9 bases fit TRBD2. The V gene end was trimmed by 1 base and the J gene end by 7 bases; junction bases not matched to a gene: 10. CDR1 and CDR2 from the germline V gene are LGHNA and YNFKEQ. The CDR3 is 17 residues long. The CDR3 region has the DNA TGTGCCAGCAGCCAAGGGATAGCGGGAGAGCCTGTCGGGGAGCTGTTTTTT. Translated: CASSQGIAGEPVGELFF.

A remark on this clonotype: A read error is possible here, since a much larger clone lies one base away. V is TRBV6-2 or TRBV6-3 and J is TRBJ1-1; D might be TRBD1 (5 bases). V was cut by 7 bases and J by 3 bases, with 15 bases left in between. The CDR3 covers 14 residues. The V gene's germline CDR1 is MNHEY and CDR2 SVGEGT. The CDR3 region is CASTEGPVYTEAFF. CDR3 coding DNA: TGTGCCAGCACTGAGGGACCGGTGTACACTGAAGCTTTCTTT.

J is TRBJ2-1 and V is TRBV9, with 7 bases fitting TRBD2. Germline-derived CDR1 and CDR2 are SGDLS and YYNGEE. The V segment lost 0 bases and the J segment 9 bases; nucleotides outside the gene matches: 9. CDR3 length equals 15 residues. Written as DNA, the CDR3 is TGTGCCAGCAGCGTAGTTGTGGGAGGGCCCGCTGAGCAGTTCTTC. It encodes CASSVVVGGPAEQFF. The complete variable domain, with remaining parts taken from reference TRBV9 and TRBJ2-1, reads DSGVTQTPKHLITATGQRVTLRCSPRSGDLSVYWYQQSLDQGLQFLIQYYNGEERAKGNILERFSAQQFPDLHSELNLSSLELGDSALYFCASSVVVGGPAEQFFGPGTRLTVL.

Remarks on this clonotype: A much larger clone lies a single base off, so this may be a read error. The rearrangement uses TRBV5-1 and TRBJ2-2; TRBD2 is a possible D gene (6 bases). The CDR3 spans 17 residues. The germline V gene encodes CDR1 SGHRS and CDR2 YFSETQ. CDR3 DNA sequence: TGCGCCAGCAGCACGACAAACGGGGAAACTGGCACCGGGGGGCTGTTTTTT. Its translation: CASSTTNGETGTGGLFF.

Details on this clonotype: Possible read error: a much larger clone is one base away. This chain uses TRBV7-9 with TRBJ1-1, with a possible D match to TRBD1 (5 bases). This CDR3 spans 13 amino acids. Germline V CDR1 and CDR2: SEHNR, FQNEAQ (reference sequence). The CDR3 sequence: CASSQIGATEAYF. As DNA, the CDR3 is TGTGCCAGCAGCCAGATCGGGGCCACTGAAGCTTACTTT.

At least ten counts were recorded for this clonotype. CDR3 loop: CASSAQNEQFF. The CDR3, as DNA: TGCGCCAGCAGCGCCCAGAATGAGCAGTTCTTC. The J gene is TRBJ2-1, the V gene TRBV5-1; no reliable D call. With 4 bases removed from V and 7 bases from J, the gap between germline ends came to 6 bases. The CDR3 extends over 11 amino acids. In germline, CDR1 is SGHRS, CDR2 YFSETQ.

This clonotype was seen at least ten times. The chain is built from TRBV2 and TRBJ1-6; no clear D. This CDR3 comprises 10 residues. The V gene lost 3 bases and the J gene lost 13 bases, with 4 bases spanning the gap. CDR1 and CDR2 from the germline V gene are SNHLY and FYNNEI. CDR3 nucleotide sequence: TGTGCCAGCAGTGACCGGCCCCTCCACTTT. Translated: CASSDRPLHF.

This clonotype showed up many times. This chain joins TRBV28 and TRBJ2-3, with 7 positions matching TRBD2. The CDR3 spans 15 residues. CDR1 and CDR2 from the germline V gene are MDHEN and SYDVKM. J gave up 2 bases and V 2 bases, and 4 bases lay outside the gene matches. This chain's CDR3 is CASSLSGDYTDTQYF. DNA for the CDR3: TGTGCCAGCAGTTTAAGCGGGGACTACACAGATACGCAGTATTTT.

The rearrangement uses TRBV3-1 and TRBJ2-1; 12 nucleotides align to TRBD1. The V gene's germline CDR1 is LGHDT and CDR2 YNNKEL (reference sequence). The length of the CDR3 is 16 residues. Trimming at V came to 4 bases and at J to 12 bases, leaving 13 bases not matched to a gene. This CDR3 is CASSRQRGQGAALQFF. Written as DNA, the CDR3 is TGTGCCAGCAGCCGACAACGGGGACAGGGGGCGGCTTTGCAGTTCTTC.

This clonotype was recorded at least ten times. The CDR3 sequence: CASSYHGAYEQYF. The CDR3 bases are TGTGCCAGCAGTTATCATGGAGCCTACGAGCAGTACTTC. This chain joins TRBV6-5 and TRBJ2-7; no definite D call. Trimming cost V 3 bases and J 2 bases, with 8 bases left between them. CDR3 size: 13 residues. The germline V gene encodes CDR1 MNHEY and CDR2 SVGAGI.

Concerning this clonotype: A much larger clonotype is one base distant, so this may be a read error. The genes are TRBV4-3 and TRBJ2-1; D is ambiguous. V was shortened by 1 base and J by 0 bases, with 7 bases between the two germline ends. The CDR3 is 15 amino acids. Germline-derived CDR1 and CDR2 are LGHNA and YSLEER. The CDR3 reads CASSQGTCSYNEQFF. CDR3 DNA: TGCGCCAGCAGCCAAGGAACGTGCTCCTACAATGAGCAGTTCTTC.

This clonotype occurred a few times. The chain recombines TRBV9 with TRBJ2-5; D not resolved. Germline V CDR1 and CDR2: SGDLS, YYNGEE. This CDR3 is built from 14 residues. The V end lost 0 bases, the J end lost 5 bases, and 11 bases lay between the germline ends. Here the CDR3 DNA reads TGTGCCAGCAGCGTAGGGCCTCTCTTCGAGACCCAGTACTTC. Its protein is CASSVGPLFETQYF.

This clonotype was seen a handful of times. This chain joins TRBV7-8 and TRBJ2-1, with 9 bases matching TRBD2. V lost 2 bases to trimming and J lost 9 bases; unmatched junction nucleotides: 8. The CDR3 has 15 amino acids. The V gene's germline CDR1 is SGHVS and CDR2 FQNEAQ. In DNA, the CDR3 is TGTGCCAGCAGCTTAATATCTAGCGGGGAGGGTGAGCAGTTCTTC. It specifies CASSLISSGEGEQFF.

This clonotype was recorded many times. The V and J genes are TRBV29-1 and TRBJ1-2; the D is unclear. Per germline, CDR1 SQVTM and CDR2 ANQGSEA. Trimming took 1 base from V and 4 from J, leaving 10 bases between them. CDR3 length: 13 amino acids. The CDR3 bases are TGCAGCGTTGAAGGGCCGGACCCCTATGGCTACACCTTC. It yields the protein CSVEGPDPYGYTF.

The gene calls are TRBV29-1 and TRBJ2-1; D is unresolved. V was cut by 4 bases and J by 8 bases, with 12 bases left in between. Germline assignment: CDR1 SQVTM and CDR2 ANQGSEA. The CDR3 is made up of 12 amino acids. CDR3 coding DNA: TGCAGCGTTGTTGTCAGGAGAGATGAGCAGTTCTTC. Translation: CSVVVRRDEQFF.

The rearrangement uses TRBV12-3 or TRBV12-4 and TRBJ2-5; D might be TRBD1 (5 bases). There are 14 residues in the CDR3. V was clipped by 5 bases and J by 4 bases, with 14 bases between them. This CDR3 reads CASSKPGLGETQYF. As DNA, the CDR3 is TGTGCCAGCAGTAAACCAGGGTTAGGAGAGACCCAGTACTTC.

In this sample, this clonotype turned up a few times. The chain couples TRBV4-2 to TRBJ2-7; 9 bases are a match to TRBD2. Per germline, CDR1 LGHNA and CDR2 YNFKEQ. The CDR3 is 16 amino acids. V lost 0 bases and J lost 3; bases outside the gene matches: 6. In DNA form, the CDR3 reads TGTGCCAGCAGCCAAGATTTGGCGGGAGGGATCTACGAGCAGTACTTC. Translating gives CASSQDLAGGIYEQYF.

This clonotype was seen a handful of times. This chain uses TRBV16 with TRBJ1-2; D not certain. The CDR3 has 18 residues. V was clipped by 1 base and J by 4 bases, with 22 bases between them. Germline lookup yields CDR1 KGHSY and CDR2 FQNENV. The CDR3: CASSQLNILPGRGYGYTF. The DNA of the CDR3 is TGTGCCAGCAGCCAATTAAACATCCTTCCAGGCCGGGGCTATGGCTACACCTTC.